One and the same sample provided the 26 T cell receptor beta chains below, sequenced in a study of early T cells in non-severe SARS-CoV-2 infection. TCRdb reprocessed the 5' RACE reads with MiXCR, giving one entry per CDR3 protein. The table includes tens of thousands of distinct CDR3 sequences, more than 4.5% detected once. The sample comprised whole blood. The receptors come from an adult who was a healthcare worker with PCR-confirmed SARS-CoV-2 infection or an uninfected control (not recorded which).

This clonotype was picked up a small number of times. This sequence joins TRBV4-3 and TRBJ2-2; D possibly matches TRBD1 or TRBD2 (5 bases each). CDR3 length: 16 residues. V lost 2 bases to trimming and J lost 5 bases, with 15 bases between them. Germline lookup yields CDR1 LGHNA and CDR2 YSLEER. CDR3 amino acids: CASSQIEGRGTGELFF. CDR3 DNA: TGCGCCAGCAGCCAAATTGAGGGACGGGGTACCGGGGAGCTGTTTTTT.

V usage is TRBV7-9 and J usage is TRBJ2-3, with 9 positions matching TRBD2. This CDR3 is built from 15 residues. The trim removed 6 bases at V and 2 bases at J, leaving 6 bases unmatched. Germline V lookup: CDR1 SEHNR, CDR2 FQNEAQ (reference sequence). The CDR3 DNA sequence: TGTGCCAGCAGAGGGGGACTAGCTACCACAGATACGCAGTATTTT. This translates into CASRGGLATTDTQYF.

Relative to its sample, this clonotype is medium-sized. The J gene is TRBJ2-5, the V gene TRBV29-1, with TRBD2 matching 8 bases. The CDR3 runs to 14 residues. Trimming removed 7 bases from V and 5 bases from J; junction bases left unmatched: 12. Germline CDR1 reads SQVTM; CDR2 reads ANQGSEA. The CDR3 here is CSAAPAGELETQYF. The CDR3 DNA follows: TGCAGCGCCGCGCCAGCGGGAGAGTTGGAGACCCAGTACTTC.

This clonotype was found a few times. The chain combines TRBV30 with TRBJ1-1; weak D call: TRBD1 (5 bases). Germline values: CDR1 GTSNPN, CDR2 SVGIG (reference sequence). The CDR3 has 16 residues. V was shortened by 5 bases and J by 4 bases, with 23 bases between the two germline ends. CDR3 protein: CAWALGQGVLGTEAFF. The CDR3 DNA sequence: TGTGCCTGGGCACTGGGTCAAGGGGTCCTAGGCACTGAAGCTTTCTTT.

The sample holds many counts of this clonotype. The V call is TRBV29-1, the J call TRBJ2-1; 8 positions agree with TRBD1. J lost 0 bases, V lost 6 bases, and 4 bases had no gene match. This CDR3 is built from 14 residues. CDR1 is SQVTM and CDR2 is ANQGSEA in the germline V gene. The CDR3 coding sequence is TGCAGCGTCGACAGGGGCGACTCCTACAATGAGCAGTTCTTC. Translated, it gives CSVDRGDSYNEQFF.

This clonotype was counted only a few times. The rearrangement joins TRBV7-6 to TRBJ2-6; no clear D. This CDR3 is 18 amino acids long. Looked up from germline, CDR1 is SGHVS and CDR2 is FNYEAQ. V lost 1 base, J lost 5 bases, and 18 bases lay in between. CDR3 residues: CASSLDPGGGSWANVLTF. Here the CDR3 DNA reads TGTGCCAGCAGCTTAGATCCGGGTGGCGGATCCTGGGCCAACGTCCTGACTTTC.

This clonotype was seen ten or more times. The chain recombines TRBV10-1 with TRBJ1-1; D gene unclear. CDR1 and CDR2 (germline): WNHNN, SYGVQD (reference sequence). This CDR3 has 13 residues. Trimming took off 4 bases at V and 2 bases at J, with 8 bases between the two ends. The CDR3 region has the DNA TGCGCCAGCAGTGGACTAGCAAACACTGAAGCTTTCTTT. Encoded protein: CASSGLANTEAFF.

This clonotype was seen at least ten times. The rearrangement uses TRBV10-3 and TRBJ1-1; no definite D call. Germline CDR1 and CDR2: ENHRY and SYGVKD. This CDR3 has 13 amino acids. V was trimmed by 6 bases and J by 5 bases, leaving 13 bases between them. CDR3 loop: CAIRRGPETEAFF. The CDR3 DNA reads TGTGCCATCAGGCGAGGGCCTGAGACTGAAGCTTTCTTT.

Many counts were recorded for this clonotype. V gene TRBV13 combines with J gene TRBJ1-1, with D maybe TRBD1 (5 bases). Trimming removed 5 bases at V and 1 base at J, with 17 bases between. The CDR3 totals 16 residues. Looked up from germline, CDR1 is PRHDT and CDR2 is FYEKMQ (reference sequence). CDR3 protein: CASSLYWDWENTEAFF. The CDR3 DNA is TGTGCCAGCAGCCTCTACTGGGACTGGGAGAACACTGAAGCTTTCTTT.

This clonotype came up many times. The chain joins TRBV7-3 to TRBJ2-1, with D perhaps being TRBD1 or TRBD2 (5 bases each). Trimming left V 1 base short and J 6 bases short, with 13 bases between. The CDR3 has 15 amino acids. Germline CDR1 and CDR2: SGHTA and FQGTGA. The CDR3 sequence: CASSLNFGTGNEQFF. In DNA form, the CDR3 reads TGTGCCAGCAGCTTAAATTTTGGGACGGGCAATGAGCAGTTCTTC.

This clonotype has more than one count but fewer than ten. V gene TRBV7-2 combines with J gene TRBJ2-1; 15 nucleotides agree with TRBD2. The V gene end was trimmed by 6 bases and the J gene end by 13 bases; junction bases not matched to a gene: 10. The germline V gene has CDR1 SGHTA and CDR2 FQGNSA. The CDR3 runs 15 residues. CDR3 nucleotides: TGTGCCAGCAGGAAAGACGGACTAGCGGGAGGGGTCCAGTTCTTC. This encodes CASRKDGLAGGVQFF.

This clonotype was seen at least ten times. This rearrangement joins TRBV5-1 to TRBJ2-1, with D perhaps matching TRBD2 (6 bases). V was cut by 2 bases and J by 7 bases, with 13 bases left in between. CDR3 length: 14 amino acids. Germline V gives CDR1 SGHRS, CDR2 YFSETQ. The CDR3 sequence is CASSLIGGTNEQFF. In DNA form, the CDR3 reads TGCGCCAGCAGCTTAATAGGCGGGACTAATGAGCAGTTCTTC.

This clonotype was seen at least ten times. The chain links TRBV9 to TRBJ2-1; 10 nucleotides match TRBD1. The CDR3 is 16 amino acids. Losses at the gene ends were 1 base for V and 4 bases for J; bases not matched to a gene: 5. Germline CDR1 and CDR2: SGDLS and YYNGEE. The CDR3 DNA is TGTGCCAGCAGCGTAATGGGGACAGGGGCTTACAATGAGCAGTTCTTC. It specifies CASSVMGTGAYNEQFF.

This clonotype was seen many times. The chain carries TRBV15 and TRBJ2-1; 7 nucleotides match TRBD1. V shed 2 bases, J shed 3 bases, and the junction held 1 base outside the gene matches. Germline V gene data show CDR1 as LNHNV and CDR2 as YYDKDF (reference sequence). There are 14 residues in the CDR3. The CDR3 coding sequence is TGTGCCACCAGCAGAAGGACAGGCTACAATGAGCAGTTCTTC. Amino acids: CATSRRTGYNEQFF.

This clonotype has just a few counts. The chain couples TRBV20-1 to TRBJ2-7, with D maybe TRBD2 (6 bases). The V end lost 3 bases, the J end lost 0 bases, and 6 bases lay between the germline ends. The CDR3 is 12 amino acids. CDR1 is DFQATT, CDR2 SNEGSKA, per germline (reference sequence). This CDR3 reads CSASGSSYEQYF. CDR3 in DNA: TGCAGTGCTAGCGGGAGCTCCTACGAGCAGTACTTC.

This clonotype has more than one count but fewer than ten. The chain employs TRBV28 and TRBJ1-2, with 11 positions matching TRBD1. Per germline, CDR1 MDHEN and CDR2 SYDVKM. Trimming took 8 bases from V and 0 from J; bases not matched to a gene: 5. The CDR3 runs 15 residues. This CDR3 is CASGDRGAANYGYTF. In DNA, the CDR3 is TGTGCCAGCGGGGACAGGGGGGCAGCTAACTATGGCTACACCTTC.

This clonotype is labeled as medium-sized. The rearrangement links TRBV7-9 to TRBJ1-5; weak D call: TRBD1 (5 bases). Trimming shortened V by 4 bases and J by 2 bases, and 15 bases separated the two germline ends. This CDR3 has 16 amino acids. Germline loops: CDR1 SEHNR, CDR2 FQNEAQ (reference sequence). CDR3 in DNA: TGTGCCAGCAGCTCCAGGGAGAAGGAAGGCAATCAGCCCCAGCATTTT. The encoded protein is CASSSREKEGNQPQHF.

V and J are TRBV4-1 and TRBJ2-5, with a tentative D call TRBD2 (5 bases). The length of the CDR3 is 16 residues. Germline V CDR1 and CDR2: MGHRA, YSYEKL. The ends were cut back, 4 bases at V and 1 base at J, with 16 bases in the middle. CDR3 in amino acids: CASSPGEATFQETQYF. The CDR3 DNA follows: TGCGCCAGCAGCCCCGGGGAAGCGACCTTCCAAGAGACCCAGTACTTC.

In this sample, this clonotype turned up many times. The rearrangement uses TRBV7-8 and TRBJ2-7; D is perhaps TRBD1 (5 bases). V shed 5 bases and J shed 0 bases, with 11 bases lying between them. The length of the CDR3 is 14 residues. Germline V gene lookup returns CDR1 SGHVS and CDR2 FQNEAQ. CDR3 sequence: CASSPDSRSYEQYF. The DNA of the CDR3 is TGTGCCAGCAGCCCCGACAGCCGCTCCTACGAGCAGTACTTC.

This clonotype was counted many times. J is TRBJ2-1 and V is TRBV7-2; possibly TRBD1 for D (5 bases). The CDR3 length is 16 residues. Germline CDR1 reads SGHTA; CDR2 reads FQGNSA. Trimming stripped 4 bases from V and 5 bases from J, with 18 bases between. CDR3 region: CASSYQGAIVNNEQFF. The CDR3, as DNA: TGTGCCAGCAGCTACCAAGGGGCTATTGTTAACAATGAGCAGTTCTTC. Filled out from reference TRBV7-2 and TRBJ2-1, the complete variable domain reads GAGVSQSPSNKVTEKGKDVELRCDPISGHTALYWYRQSLGQGLEFLIYFQGNSAPDKSGLPSDRFSAERTGGSVSTLTIQRTQQEDSAVYLCASSYQGAIVNNEQFFGPGTRLTVL.

For this clonotype: Germline is not matched at one junction end, which may reflect a read error. CDR3 sequence: CASSLAVQGTQYF. The DNA for the CDR3 is TGTGCCAGCAGCTTAGCTGTTCAAGGGACCCAGTACTTC. The chain recombines TRBV7-2 with TRBJ2-5; no reliable D call. There are 13 residues in the CDR3. Germline lookup yields CDR1 SGHTA and CDR2 FQGNSA. The complete variable domain, with remaining parts taken from reference TRBV7-2 and TRBJ2-5, reads GAGVSQSPSNKVTEKGKDVELRCDPISGHTALYWYRQSLGQGLEFLIYFQGNSAPDKSGLPSDRFSAERTGGSVSTLTIQRTQQEDSAVYLCASSLAVQGTQYFGPGTRLLVL.

This clonotype has a count of ten or more. V is TRBV7-6 and J is TRBJ1-1; TRBD1 might be the D (6 bases). Trimming cost V 0 bases and J 4 bases, with 15 bases left between them. This CDR3 region has 16 residues. CDR1 and CDR2 (germline): SGHVS, FNYEAQ. CDR3 region: CASSLASPRGVTEAFF. CDR3 DNA: TGTGCCAGCAGCTTAGCGTCCCCCAGGGGAGTCACTGAAGCTTTCTTT.

This clonotype has only a few counts. The chain links TRBV7-9 to TRBJ2-7; no clear D gene. This CDR3 contains 12 residues. V shed 1 base and J shed 2 bases, with 3 bases lying between them. Germline-derived CDR1 and CDR2 are SEHNR and FQNEAQ (reference sequence). CDR3 sequence (DNA): TGTGCCAGCAGCTTAGGGACCTACGAGCAGTACTTC. Its translation is CASSLGTYEQYF. Full variable domain (missing parts from reference TRBV7-9 and TRBJ2-7): DTGVSQNPRHKITKRGQNVTFRCDPISEHNRLYWYRQTLGQGPEFLTYFQNEAQLEKSRLLSDRFSAERPKGSFSTLEIQRTEQGDSAMYLCASSLGTYEQYFGPGTRLTVT.

The CDR3 sequence: CASSYSRTDTQYF. The CDR3 DNA follows: TGTGCCAGCAGCTACTCCAGGACAGATACGCAGTATTTT. V and J are TRBV7-2 and TRBJ2-3; no clear D. Germline V gene sequence: CDR1 SGHTA, CDR2 FQGNSA. The CDR3 extends over 13 amino acids. The V and J ends lost 4 bases and 3 bases respectively, with 8 bases between them. Looking up the rest from reference TRBV7-2 and TRBJ2-3 gives the full variable domain: GAGVSQSPSNKVTEKGKDVELRCDPISGHTALYWYRQSLGQGLEFLIYFQGNSAPDKSGLPSDRFSAERTGGSVSTLTIQRTQQEDSAVYLCASSYSRTDTQYFGPGTRLTVL.

By share, this clonotype counts as medium-sized. This sequence joins TRBV20-1 and TRBJ2-7, with D possibly being TRBD2 (5 bases). Trimming cost V 0 bases and J 3 bases, with 15 bases left between them. Germline V CDR1 and CDR2: DFQATT, SNEGSKA (reference sequence). The CDR3 has 15 amino acids. The CDR3 nucleotides read TGCAGTGCTAGAGATACGAGGGAAGGGCTCTACGAGCAGTACTTC. Translation gives CSARDTREGLYEQYF.

This clonotype counts as large (0.1 to 1%). This chain connects TRBV28 to TRBJ2-2; 15 bases are shared with TRBD2. Germline CDR1 reads MDHEN; CDR2 reads SYDVKM. The CDR3 is 16 residues long. V dropped 5 bases and J dropped 6; count of bases not matched to a gene: 4. The CDR3 protein is CASSKGLAGGSGELFF. As DNA, the CDR3 is TGTGCCAGCAGTAAGGGACTAGCGGGAGGTTCCGGGGAGCTGTTTTTT.